These 16 T cell receptor beta chains were all obtained from the same sample, sequenced in a study of vaccination effects on CD4 cells after COVID-19. These receptors are not linked to any known antigen. Profiling relied on immunoSEQ multiplex PCR, and the TCRdb table lists in-frame clones only, not all of them. The table records 77,000 or so clones, 78% of them present only once. Under the ViraFEST assay, PBMC were stimulated with viral peptide pools so that antigen-specific CD4+ T cells expanded. Sequencing was performed afterwards. Following 10 days of culture, CD4+ T cells were isolated. Negative nucleocapsid antibody tests before and after vaccination confirmed no previous SARS-CoV-2 infection. The sample in question was CD4+ T cells from PBMCs cultured with SARS-CoV-2 spike peptides, obtained before COVID-19 vaccination. The receptor source for this set is a human donor who received a COVID-19 vaccine.

The rearrangement joins TRBV7-9 to TRBJ2-5; TRBD2 matches at 8 bases. This CDR3 spans 14 amino acids. V lost 5 bases to trimming and J lost 5 bases; unmatched junction nucleotides: 7. CDR1 is SEHNR and CDR2 is FQNEAQ in the germline V gene (reference sequence). CDR3 protein: CASSLGTSRETQYF. CDR3 DNA sequence: TGTGCCAGCAGCCTCGGGACTAGTCGGGAGACCCAGTACTTC.

The V and J genes are TRBV18 and TRBJ1-3; the D gene is possibly TRBD1 (6 bases). CDR1 KGHSH and CDR2 LQKENI come from the germline V gene. Trimming took off 6 bases at V and 4 bases at J, with 22 bases between the two ends. This CDR3 region has 17 residues. CDR3 amino acids: CASSPTFGTSAGNTIYF. CDR3 nucleotides: TGTGCCAGCTCCCCTACCTTCGGGACATCAGCCGGAAACACCATATATTTT.

The chain carries TRBV4-1 and TRBJ2-4, with D tentatively TRBD1 (6 bases). Germline CDR1 MGHRA, CDR2 YSYEKL. CDR3 length: 18 residues. With 1 base removed from V and 0 bases from J, the gap between germline ends came to 16 bases. The CDR3 region is CASSQGARQVIAKNIQYF. The CDR3 region has the DNA TGCGCCAGCAGCCAAGGGGCCCGACAGGTTATAGCCAAAAACATTCAGTACTTC.

This clone showed up just once. The chain employs TRBV20-1 and TRBJ1-2, with 8 bases identical to TRBD1. Germline V gene lookup returns CDR1 DFQATT and CDR2 SNEGSKA (reference sequence). The length of the CDR3 is 13 residues. The V gene end was trimmed by 3 bases and the J gene end by 1 base; junction bases not matched to a gene: 1. Written as DNA, the CDR3 is TGCAGTGCTAGTGGACAGGGTAACTATGGCTACACCTTC. It codes for CSASGQGNYGYTF.

This clone was counted a few times. The chain recombines TRBV24-1 with TRBJ1-1, with no clear D. The germline V gene encodes CDR1 KGHDR and CDR2 SFDVKD. The CDR3 is 11 residues long. Trimming left V 9 bases short and J 6 bases short, with 10 bases between. CDR3 nucleotides: TGTGCCACCGCCTTTGGGCCTGAAGCTTTCTTT. Translation: CATAFGPEAFF.

The rearrangement uses TRBV9 and TRBJ1-2; D is undetermined. The CDR3 spans 14 residues. V gave up 3 bases and J gave up 8 bases, with 17 bases separating them. Germline CDR1 and CDR2: SGDLS and YYNGEE. The DNA for the CDR3 is TGTGCCAGCAGCGCTAGGAGCGAGGTTGGGGGCTACACCTTC. Translating it yields CASSARSEVGGYTF.

V and J are TRBV5-5 and TRBJ2-7, with D perhaps assigned TRBD1 or TRBD2 (5 bases each). The germline V gene encodes CDR1 SGHKS and CDR2 YYEKEE (reference sequence). The length of the CDR3 is 13 residues. V was clipped by 8 bases and J by 2 bases, with 14 bases between them. The CDR3 bases are TGTGCCAGGGTACGGACGGGGCCCTACGAGCAGTACGTC. It encodes CARVRTGPYEQYV.

The J gene is TRBJ2-1, the V gene TRBV5-1, with D perhaps TRBD1 or TRBD2 (5 bases each). Trimming shortened V by 2 bases and J by 5 bases, and 17 bases separated the two germline ends. The CDR3 is 16 amino acids. Germline CDR1 and CDR2: SGHRS and YFSETQ. CDR3 coding DNA: TGCGCCAGCAGCTTTGATCCGGGACGGGCAGACAATGAGCAGTTCTTC. Protein sequence: CASSFDPGRADNEQFF.

The chain links TRBV29-1 to TRBJ2-1; TRBD1 might be the D (6 bases). The length of the CDR3 is 13 residues. Looked up from germline, CDR1 is SQVTM and CDR2 is ANQGSEA. V was pared by 6 bases and J by 4 bases, with 13 bases between. CDR3 in DNA: TGCAGCGTCGACAGGACCCATTACAATGAGCAGTTCTTC. Its translation is CSVDRTHYNEQFF.

This clone has more than one count but fewer than ten. The chain combines TRBV9 with TRBJ2-1; 8 bases map to TRBD2. Germline V lookup: CDR1 SGDLS, CDR2 YYNGEE. J lost 7 bases, V lost 2 bases, and 5 bases had no gene match. There are 14 residues in the CDR3. DNA of the CDR3: TGTGCCAGCAGCGTCCGGGAGGGTCTGAATGAGCAGTTCTTC. Its translation: CASSVREGLNEQFF.

V is TRBV19 and J is TRBJ2-5; either TRBD1 or TRBD2 may fit D (5 bases each). Germline V CDR1 and CDR2: LNHDA, SQIVND (reference sequence). V lost 6 bases, J lost 4 bases, and 12 bases lay in between. The CDR3 spans 13 residues. This chain's CDR3 is CASSPSGPETQYF. The CDR3 nucleotides are TGTGCCAGTAGCCCCTCGGGGCCAGAGACCCAGTACTTC.

This clone was observed a single time. The CDR3 region is CASSEKRGDGNEKLFF. The DNA of the CDR3 is TGCGCCAGCAGTGAGAAGAGGGGGGACGGTAATGAAAAACTGTTTTTT. The chain is built from TRBV10-1 and TRBJ1-4, with D possibly being TRBD1 (6 bases). The germline V and J ends were trimmed by 2 bases and 4 bases, with 14 bases remaining between them. The CDR3 runs to 16 residues. Germline V gene sequence: CDR1 WNHNN, CDR2 SYGVQD (reference sequence).

This chain uses TRBV7-9 with TRBJ2-5, with D hard to call. Germline V gene sequence: CDR1 SEHNR, CDR2 FQNEAQ (reference sequence). With 3 bases removed from V and 7 bases from J, the gap between germline ends came to 12 bases. The CDR3 is made up of 13 amino acids. The CDR3 loop reads CASSFDILGTQYF. Here the CDR3 DNA reads TGTGCCAGCAGCTTCGACATCTTGGGGACCCAGTACTTC. Together with reference TRBV7-9 and TRBJ2-5, the CDR3 gives the full variable domain: DTGVSQNPRHKITKRGQNVTFRCDPISEHNRLYWYRQTLGQGPEFLTYFQNEAQLEKSRLLSDRFSAERPKGSFSTLEIQRTEQGDSAMYLCASSFDILGTQYFGPGTRLLVL.

The rearrangement joins TRBV5-4 to TRBJ2-3; the match to TRBD2 covers 7 bases. Germline lookup yields CDR1 SGHNT and CDR2 YYREEE (reference sequence). This CDR3 has 14 residues. V was pared by 4 bases and J by 6 bases, with 8 bases of the junction left unmatched. CDR3 in amino acids: CASSLYSGSDTQYF. The CDR3 DNA reads as TGTGCCAGCAGCCTTTATAGCGGGTCGGATACGCAGTATTTT.

The chain uses TRBV28 and TRBJ2-3, with 9 positions matching TRBD2. Looked up from germline, CDR1 is MDHEN and CDR2 is SYDVKM. V was clipped by 5 bases and J by 2 bases; unmatched bases: 8. The CDR3 contains 16 residues. The CDR3, as DNA: TGTGCCAGCAGTCATCGGATAGCGGGGGACACAGATACGCAGTATTTT. The encoded protein is CASSHRIAGDTDTQYF.

The chain joins TRBV6-2 or TRBV6-3 to TRBJ2-3; TRBD2 agrees at 7 bases. The junction had 6 bases not matched to a gene; V was cut back by 3 bases and J by 3 bases. There are 15 residues in the CDR3. Germline lookup yields CDR1 MNHEY and CDR2 SVGEGT. The chain's CDR3 is CASSYRGVETDTQYF. The CDR3 DNA follows: TGTGCCAGCAGTTATCGGGGGGTCGAAACAGATACGCAGTATTTT.